The present entry profiles one TCR beta chain with its context. These data originate in a study of cytomegalovirus exposure and HLA in healthy donors. Healthy bone marrow donors supplied every sample. The study ran its PCR with 60 Vbeta and 13 Jbeta primers. Method: immunoSEQ multiplex PCR; TCRdb's copy keeps in-frame clones and lacks some. The sample yields about 190,000 clones, 81% seen once. This sequence originates from a woman in her 30s in good health and CMV-seronegative. Source material: PBMCs.

CDR3 DNA: TGCGCCAGCAGCCTTAACCGGACAGGGGGGACCGGGGAGCTGTTTTTT. It is translated as CASSLNRTGGTGELFF. The J gene is TRBJ2-2, the V gene TRBV4-3; 10 nucleotides match TRBD1. The V gene's germline CDR1 is LGHNA and CDR2 YSLEER. The CDR3 is 16 residues long. V was pared by 4 bases and J by 5 bases, with 7 bases of the junction left unmatched.